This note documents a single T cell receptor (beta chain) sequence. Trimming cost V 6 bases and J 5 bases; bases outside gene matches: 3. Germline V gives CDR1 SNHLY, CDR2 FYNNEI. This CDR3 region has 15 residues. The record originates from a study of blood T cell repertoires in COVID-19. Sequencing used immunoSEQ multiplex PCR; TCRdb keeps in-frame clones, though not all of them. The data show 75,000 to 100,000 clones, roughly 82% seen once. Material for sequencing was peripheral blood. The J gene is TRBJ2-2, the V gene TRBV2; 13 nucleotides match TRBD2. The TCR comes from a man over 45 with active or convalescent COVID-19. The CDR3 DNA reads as TGTGCCAGCAGCCGGACTAGCGGGGGTACCGGGGAGCTGTTTTTT. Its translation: CASSRTSGGTGELFF.